Sequencing of this TCR beta chain was carried out in a study of T cells in pancreatic ductal adenocarcinoma. Notes on the study in general: Blood had more productive templates and around 8.6-fold more unique clonotypes than tumor. This surgical cohort overrepresents the minority presenting with early-stage disease. Enrichment of CD45RO+ effector over naive T cells in tumors may bias clonality.

This CDR3 region has 12 residues. The ends were cut back, 9 bases at V and 7 bases at J, with 12 bases in the middle. Germline CDR1 MDHEN, CDR2 SYDVKM. No neoadjuvant therapy was given to the selected pancreatic ductal adenocarcinoma patients before their surgery. In the case of this clone: Its antigen is currently unknown.

The assay was immunoSEQ multiplex PCR, and TCRdb's table has in-frame clones only and misses some. The repertoire includes around 100,000 clones, around 96% of them detected once, and about 3% sits in the top ten. The clonotype originates from a human donor with pancreatic ductal adenocarcinoma. Sequenced: PBMCs. V usage is TRBV28 and J usage is TRBJ1-4; D is possibly TRBD1 (6 bases). CDR3 coding DNA: TGTGCCAGTGAGGGGGGGGGTGAAAAACTGTTTTTT. Amino acid sequence: CASEGGGEKLFF.